The sequence of this T cell receptor beta chain was determined in a study of long-term antiretroviral therapy in people with HIV. Study-wide results and caveats: The study found that diversity rose after ART but stayed below transplant donor controls. Information pertaining to ART adherence, viral resistance or therapeutic modifications was not obtained.

Survey-level resolution applied to immunoSEQ assay v3.0. Sequenced by immunoSEQ multiplex PCR; TCRdb stores in-frame clones only, minus some. This sample has some 28,000 clones, with roughly 96% found just once. Germline loops: CDR1 KGHSH, CDR2 LQKENI. This CDR3 comprises 13 residues. The germline V and J ends were trimmed by 3 bases and 4 bases, with 9 bases remaining between them. About this clone: Its specificity is not known.

The receptor comes from a man aged 25-45 years with HIV. Sequenced here: unsorted PBMCs, sampled more than 6 years after starting antiretroviral therapy. The rearrangement joins TRBV18 to TRBJ2-5; perhaps D is TRBD1 or TRBD2 (5 bases each). The CDR3 loop is CASSPGVGETQYF. In DNA, the CDR3 is TGTGCCAGCTCACCGGGGGTAGGAGAGACCCAGTACTTC. Combining the CDR3 with reference TRBV18 and TRBJ2-5 gives the whole variable domain NAGVMQNPRHLVRRRGQEARLRCSPMKGHSHVYWYRQLPEEGLKFMVYLQKENIIDESGMPKERFSAEFPKEGPSILRIQQVVRGDSAAYFCASSPGVGETQYFGPGTRLLVL.